Below are 24 T cell receptor beta chains sequenced from a single sample in a study of T cell responses to AZD1222 COVID-19 vaccine. Assay: immunoSEQ multiplex PCR; the TCRdb copy retains only in-frame clones and omits some. The sample includes 55,000 to 75,000 clones, 79% of them seen just once. This specimen was peripheral blood, taken on day 0 of MenACWY control vaccination. The receptor source for this set is an adult in good health.

The chain carries TRBV30 and TRBJ1-4; tentative D call: TRBD1 (5 bases). CDR3 size: 13 residues. The V end lost 6 bases, the J end lost 5 bases, and 13 bases lay between the germline ends. CDR1 is GTSNPN, CDR2 SVGIG, per germline (reference sequence). The CDR3 DNA is TGTGCCTGCCAGGGACGGCAAAATGAAAAACTGTTTTTT. Residues: CACQGRQNEKLFF.

CDR3 sequence reads: CATSRGWSSTEAFF. The DNA of the CDR3 is TGTGCCACCAGCAGAGGATGGTCGAGTACTGAAGCTTTCTTT. V gene TRBV15 combines with J gene TRBJ1-1; D is undetermined. Germline V gene data show CDR1 as LNHNV and CDR2 as YYDKDF (reference sequence). Between the trimmed V and J ends, which lost 1 base and 5 bases, there was a span of 11 bases. The CDR3 spans 14 residues.

In regard to this clone: This sample also contains other DNA sequences that code for the same CDR3. V and J are TRBV7-2 and TRBJ1-5; 7 bases agree with TRBD1. The trim removed 1 base at V and 2 bases at J, leaving 5 bases unmatched. Germline assignment: CDR1 SGHTA and CDR2 FQGNSA. This CDR3 is 16 amino acids long. The CDR3, as DNA: TGTGCCAGCAGCTTAGGAGGGGACAGACGCAATCAGCCCCAGCATTTT. Protein sequence: CASSLGGDRRNQPQHF. Full variable domain (outside the CDR3, taken from reference TRBV7-2 and TRBJ1-5): GAGVSQSPSNKVTEKGKDVELRCDPISGHTALYWYRQSLGQGLEFLIYFQGNSAPDKSGLPSDRFSAERTGGSVSTLTIQRTQQEDSAVYLCASSLGGDRRNQPQHFGDGTRLSIL.

This clone is categorized as medium-sized (0.01 to 0.1%). V usage is TRBV5-5 and J usage is TRBJ1-1; D perhaps matches TRBD1 (5 bases). Trimming left V 1 base short and J 4 bases short, with 17 bases between. The germline CDR1 and CDR2 sequences are SGHKS and YYEKEE (reference sequence). CDR3 length: 16 amino acids. Here the CDR3 DNA reads TGTGCCAGCAGCTTGTCTGGGGCACCCCTTTTCACTGAAGCTTTCTTT. It codes for CASSLSGAPLFTEAFF.

The chain links TRBV27 to TRBJ1-2; D remains ambiguous. Germline CDR1 MNHEY, CDR2 SMNVEV (reference sequence). With 4 bases removed from V and 2 bases from J, the gap between germline ends came to 2 bases. The CDR3 length is 11 residues. CDR3 sequence: CASSSNYGYTF. CDR3 nucleotides: TGTGCCAGCAGTTCGAACTATGGCTACACCTTC.

This clone was detected once. This chain uses TRBV19 with TRBJ1-3; D not resolved. V lost 10 bases and J 0 bases, leaving 13 bases between the germline ends. The CDR3 covers 14 residues. Germline V CDR1 and CDR2: LNHDA, SQIVND (reference sequence). The CDR3 bases are TGTGCCACTCGAGTGGGCAGCTCTGGAAACACCATATATTTT. Amino acids: CATRVGSSGNTIYF.

The chain combines TRBV5-4 with TRBJ1-6; the D gene is possibly TRBD1 (5 bases). The CDR3 has 15 residues. Germline V gene lookup returns CDR1 SGHNT and CDR2 YYREEE (reference sequence). V shed 4 bases and J shed 9 bases, with 17 bases lying between them. CDR3 sequence reads: CASSTGTREGSPLHF. The CDR3 DNA sequence: TGTGCCAGCAGCACCGGGACCCGGGAAGGTTCACCCCTCCACTTT.

This clone came up a few times. The chain recombines TRBV19 with TRBJ1-1; TRBD1 agrees at 9 bases. The trim removed 5 bases at V and 5 bases at J, leaving 6 bases unmatched. In germline, CDR1 is LNHDA, CDR2 SQIVND (reference sequence). This CDR3 has 14 amino acids. CDR3 region: CASSLQGARTEAFF. CDR3 DNA: TGTGCCAGTAGTTTACAGGGGGCGCGGACTGAAGCTTTCTTT.

This clone appeared once. CDR3 amino acids: CASTWTPNTGELFF. The CDR3 bases are TGTGCCAGCACCTGGACTCCGAACACCGGGGAGCTGTTTTTT. The chain recombines TRBV2 with TRBJ2-2; D is possibly TRBD2 (5 bases). Between the trimmed V and J ends, which lost 7 bases and 0 bases, there was a span of 9 bases. Germline CDR1 SNHLY, CDR2 FYNNEI. This CDR3 region has 14 residues.

This clone was seen only a few times. J is TRBJ1-6 and V is TRBV19, with 7 bases that match TRBD1. The J segment lost 7 bases and the V segment lost 5 bases, leaving 2 bases of the junction unmatched. The length of the CDR3 is 13 residues. CDR1 and CDR2 (germline): LNHDA, SQIVND (reference sequence). In DNA, the CDR3 is TGTGCCAGTAGTGGGACAGCGAATTCACCCCTCCACTTT. Its translation is CASSGTANSPLHF.

The V call is TRBV7-8, the J call TRBJ2-7; no clear D. V was clipped by 1 base and J by 2 bases, with 9 bases between them. CDR3 length: 14 residues. Germline V CDR1 and CDR2: SGHVS, FQNEAQ. The CDR3 DNA reads as TGTGCCAGCAGCTTAGGGGTGGTTCCCTACGAGCAGTACTTC. This translates into CASSLGVVPYEQYF.

The rearrangement joins TRBV29-1 to TRBJ1-2, with 7 bases fitting TRBD1. The CDR3 is 13 residues long. Germline lookup yields CDR1 SQVTM and CDR2 ANQGSEA. V lost 6 bases to trimming and J lost 5 bases; unmatched junction nucleotides: 9. For the CDR3, the DNA is TGCAGCGTCGACGACAGGGTGGAGTATGGCTACACCTTC. Protein product: CSVDDRVEYGYTF. Variable domain in full (rest from reference TRBV29-1 and TRBJ1-2): SAVISQKPSRDICQRGTSLTIQCQVDSQVTMMFWYRQQPGQSLTLIATANQGSEATYESGFVIDKFPISRPNLTFSTLTVSNMSPEDSSIYLCSVDDRVEYGYTFGSGTRLTVV.

V usage is TRBV5-4 and J usage is TRBJ2-5; D is possibly TRBD1 (5 bases). Germline CDR1 SGHNT, CDR2 YYREEE (reference sequence). The germline V and J ends were trimmed by 4 bases and 5 bases, with 15 bases remaining between them. The length of the CDR3 is 14 residues. Here the CDR3 reads CASSAQGRQETQYF. In nucleotides, the CDR3 is TGTGCCAGCAGCGCTCAGGGAAGGCAGGAGACCCAGTACTTC. The entire variable domain, with the rest obtained from reference TRBV5-4 and TRBJ2-5, is as follows: ETGVTQSPTHLIKTRGQQVTLRCSSQSGHNTVSWYQQALGQGPQFIFQYYREEENGRGNFPPRFSGLQFPNYSSELNVNALELDDSALYLCASSAQGRQETQYFGPGTRLLVL.

J is TRBJ2-3 and V is TRBV2; D might be TRBD2 (6 bases). Germline V lookup: CDR1 SNHLY, CDR2 FYNNEI. This CDR3 comprises 13 residues. The V gene lost 4 bases and the J gene lost 4 bases, with 9 bases spanning the gap. CDR3 nucleotide sequence: TGTGCCAGCAGTGGGGAGGATCCAGATACGCAGTATTTT. Its translation is CASSGEDPDTQYF.

J is TRBJ2-3 and V is TRBV5-8, with 11 bases identical to TRBD2. The CDR3 loop spans 16 amino acids. J lost 4 bases, V lost 0 bases, and 4 bases had no gene match. Germline CDR1 and CDR2: SGHTS and YDEGEE. The DNA for the CDR3 is TGTGCCAGCAGCTTGGCACTAGCGGGAGTTCCAGATACGCAGTATTTT. Translated: CASSLALAGVPDTQYF.

CDR3 sequence (DNA): TGTGCCAGTAGGCCGGGACAGGGGTCAAACATTCAGTACTTC. It specifies CASRPGQGSNIQYF. V gene TRBV19 combines with J gene TRBJ2-4, with 10 bases matching TRBD1. Trimming took 6 bases from V and 6 from J; bases not matched to a gene: 5. This CDR3 region has 14 residues. Germline V CDR1 and CDR2: LNHDA, SQIVND (reference sequence).

The V gene is TRBV7-2, the J gene TRBJ1-2; D gene uncertain. Germline V lookup: CDR1 SGHTA, CDR2 FQGNSA. The V gene lost 3 bases and the J gene lost 8 bases, with 16 bases spanning the gap. The CDR3 is 14 amino acids. CDR3 nucleotides: TGTGCCAGCAGCTTCGGAGGGAATGGGGTGGGCTACACCTTC. This translates into CASSFGGNGVGYTF.

The chain employs TRBV4-3 and TRBJ1-2; no firm D call. CDR3 length: 14 amino acids. Germline lookup yields CDR1 LGHNA and CDR2 YSLEER. V was clipped by 0 bases and J by 7 bases, with 12 bases between them. The CDR3: CASSQDLSGFGYTF. Here the CDR3 DNA reads TGCGCCAGCAGCCAAGATTTGTCGGGATTTGGCTACACCTTC.

The chain combines TRBV3-1 (or the pseudogene TRBV3-2) with TRBJ2-3; D ambiguous. CDR3 length equals 12 residues. Between the trimmed V and J ends, which lost 2 bases and 10 bases, there was a span of 10 bases. Germline CDR1 LGHDT, CDR2 YNNKEL (reference sequence). For the CDR3, the DNA is TGTGCCAGCAGCCAAACTGTCGATGCGCAGTATTTT. Its protein product is CASSQTVDAQYF.

In this sample, this clone turned up a few times. This rearrangement joins TRBV18 to TRBJ2-5; 9 bases align to TRBD2. V shed 1 base, J shed 4 bases, and the junction held 4 bases outside the gene matches. Germline-derived CDR1 and CDR2 are KGHSH and LQKENI. This CDR3 has 15 amino acids. The CDR3 DNA reads as TGTGCCAGCTCACCACTCGCGGGGGGGTCAGAGACCCAGTACTTC. Its protein product is CASSPLAGGSETQYF.

V and J are TRBV7-9 and TRBJ2-3; either TRBD1 or TRBD2 may supply D (6 bases each). Looked up from germline, CDR1 is SEHNR and CDR2 is FQNEAQ (reference sequence). V was pared by 4 bases and J by 6 bases, with 17 bases between. The CDR3 covers 15 residues. The DNA for the CDR3 is TGTGCCAGCAGCTCCTCGGGAGCTAGGGGGGATACGCAGTATTTT. Its translation is CASSSSGARGDTQYF.

The J gene is TRBJ1-6, the V gene TRBV7-9, with D unclear. V lost 3 bases, J lost 7 bases, and 10 bases lay in between. This CDR3 is built from 14 residues. The germline V gene has CDR1 SEHNR and CDR2 FQNEAQ (reference sequence). The CDR3 DNA is TGTGCCAGCAGCTTGGGAACGGGAAATTCACCCCTCCACTTT. Translation: CASSLGTGNSPLHF.

This clone is judged medium-sized (0.01 to 0.1%). J is TRBJ2-5 and V is TRBV7-6; 9 positions match TRBD1. V lost 2 bases, J lost 5 bases, and 15 bases stayed unmatched. CDR3 size: 18 residues. The germline CDR1 and CDR2 sequences are SGHVS and FNYEAQ. The CDR3 nucleotides read TGTGCCAGCAGCTTAACTGTTACCGGGACAGGGAAAGTTGAGACCCAGTACTTC. Translating gives CASSLTVTGTGKVETQYF.

The chain is built from TRBV11-2 and TRBJ1-1, with D unresolved. The length of the CDR3 is 14 residues. The V gene's germline CDR1 is SGHAT and CDR2 FQNNGV. Trimming pared 6 bases from V and 0 bases from J, leaving 11 bases between. This CDR3 is CASRAGGMNTEAFF. The DNA of the CDR3 is TGTGCCAGCAGGGCAGGCGGTATGAACACTGAAGCTTTCTTT. The full variable domain, with the rest looked up from reference TRBV11-2 and TRBJ1-1, is EAGVAQSPRYKIIEKRQSVAFWCNPISGHATLYWYQQILGQGPKLLIQFQNNGVVDDSQLPKDRFSAERLKGVDSTLKIQPAKLEDSAVYLCASRAGGMNTEAFFGQGTRLTVV.